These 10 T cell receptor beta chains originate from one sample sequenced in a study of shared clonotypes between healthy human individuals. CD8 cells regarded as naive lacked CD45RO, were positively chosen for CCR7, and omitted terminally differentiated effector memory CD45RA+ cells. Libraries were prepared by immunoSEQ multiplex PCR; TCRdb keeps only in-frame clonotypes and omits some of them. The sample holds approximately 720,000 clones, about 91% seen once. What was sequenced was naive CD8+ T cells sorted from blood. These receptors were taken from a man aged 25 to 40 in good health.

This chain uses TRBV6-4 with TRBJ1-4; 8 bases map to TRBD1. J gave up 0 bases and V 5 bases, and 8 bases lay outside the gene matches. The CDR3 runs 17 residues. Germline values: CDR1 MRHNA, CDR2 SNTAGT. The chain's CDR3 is CASSWTGLSATNEKLFF. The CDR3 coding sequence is TGTGCCAGCAGTTGGACAGGGTTAAGTGCAACTAATGAAAAACTGTTTTTT.

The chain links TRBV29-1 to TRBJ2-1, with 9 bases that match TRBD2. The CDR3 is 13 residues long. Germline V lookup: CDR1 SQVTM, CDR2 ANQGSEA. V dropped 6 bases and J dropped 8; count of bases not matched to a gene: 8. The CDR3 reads CSVRLAARDEQFF. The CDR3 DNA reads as TGCAGCGTCAGACTAGCGGCCCGGGATGAGCAGTTCTTC.

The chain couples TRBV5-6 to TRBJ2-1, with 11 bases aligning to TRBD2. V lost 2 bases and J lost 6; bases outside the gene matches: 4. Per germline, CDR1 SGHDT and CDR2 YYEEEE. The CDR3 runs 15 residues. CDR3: CASSFGLAGGNEQFF. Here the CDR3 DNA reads TGTGCCAGCAGCTTTGGGCTAGCGGGAGGCAATGAGCAGTTCTTC. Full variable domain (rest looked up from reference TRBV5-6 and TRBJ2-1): DAGVTQSPTHLIKTRGQQVTLRCSPKSGHDTVSWYQQALGQGPQFIFQYYEEEERQRGNFPDRFSGHQFPNYSSELNVNALLLGDSALYLCASSFGLAGGNEQFFGPGTRLTVL.

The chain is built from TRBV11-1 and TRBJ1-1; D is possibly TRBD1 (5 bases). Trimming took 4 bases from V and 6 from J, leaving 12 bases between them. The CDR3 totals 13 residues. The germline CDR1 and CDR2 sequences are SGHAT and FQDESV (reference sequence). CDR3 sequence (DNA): TGTGCCAGCAGCTGGAGGGACCACCCTGAAGCTTTCTTT. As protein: CASSWRDHPEAFF.

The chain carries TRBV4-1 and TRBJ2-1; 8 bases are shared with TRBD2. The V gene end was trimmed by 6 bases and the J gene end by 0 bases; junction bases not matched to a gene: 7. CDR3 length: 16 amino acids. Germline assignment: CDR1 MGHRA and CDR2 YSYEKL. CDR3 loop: CASSLERGSSYNEQFF. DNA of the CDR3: TGCGCCAGCAGTCTTGAGCGGGGGAGCTCCTACAATGAGCAGTTCTTC.

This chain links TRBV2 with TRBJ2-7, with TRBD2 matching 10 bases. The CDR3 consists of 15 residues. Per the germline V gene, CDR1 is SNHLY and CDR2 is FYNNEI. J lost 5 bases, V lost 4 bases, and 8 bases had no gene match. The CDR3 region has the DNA TGTGCCAGCAGTGGTTCTAGCGGGAGTCACCACGAGCAGTACTTC. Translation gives CASSGSSGSHHEQYF. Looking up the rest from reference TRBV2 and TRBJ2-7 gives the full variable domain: EPEVTQTPSHQVTQMGQEVILRCVPISNHLYFYWYRQILGQKVEFLVSFYNNEISEKSEIFDDQFSVERPDGSNFTLKIRSTKLEDSAMYFCASSGSSGSHHEQYFGPGTRLTVT.

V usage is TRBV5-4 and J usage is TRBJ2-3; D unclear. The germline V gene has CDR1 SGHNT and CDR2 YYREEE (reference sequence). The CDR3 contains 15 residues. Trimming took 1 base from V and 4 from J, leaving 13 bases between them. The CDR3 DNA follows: TGTGCCAGCAGCTTGTTGGGTCGGCCCTCAGATACGCAGTATTTT. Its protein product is CASSLLGRPSDTQYF.

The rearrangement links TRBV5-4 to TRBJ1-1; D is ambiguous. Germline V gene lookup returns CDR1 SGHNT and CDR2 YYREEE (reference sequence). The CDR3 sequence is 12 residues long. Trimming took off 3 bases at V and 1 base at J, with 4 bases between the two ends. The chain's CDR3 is CASSSGNTEAFF. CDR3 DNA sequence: TGTGCCAGCAGCTCGGGGAACACTGAAGCTTTCTTT.

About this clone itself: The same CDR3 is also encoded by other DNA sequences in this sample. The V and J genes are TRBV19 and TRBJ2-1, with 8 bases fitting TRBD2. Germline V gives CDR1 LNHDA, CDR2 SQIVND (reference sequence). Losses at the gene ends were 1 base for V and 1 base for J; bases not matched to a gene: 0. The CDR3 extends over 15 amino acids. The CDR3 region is CASSIAGGSYNEQFF. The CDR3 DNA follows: TGTGCCAGTAGTATAGCGGGAGGGTCCTACAATGAGCAGTTCTTC.

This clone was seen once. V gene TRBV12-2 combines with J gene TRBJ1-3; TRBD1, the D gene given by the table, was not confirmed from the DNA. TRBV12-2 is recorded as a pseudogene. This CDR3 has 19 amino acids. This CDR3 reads CASRTRDRGERFSGNTIYF. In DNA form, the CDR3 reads TGTGCAAGTCGTACCCGGGACAGGGGCGAACGATTTTCTGGAAACACCATATATTTT.